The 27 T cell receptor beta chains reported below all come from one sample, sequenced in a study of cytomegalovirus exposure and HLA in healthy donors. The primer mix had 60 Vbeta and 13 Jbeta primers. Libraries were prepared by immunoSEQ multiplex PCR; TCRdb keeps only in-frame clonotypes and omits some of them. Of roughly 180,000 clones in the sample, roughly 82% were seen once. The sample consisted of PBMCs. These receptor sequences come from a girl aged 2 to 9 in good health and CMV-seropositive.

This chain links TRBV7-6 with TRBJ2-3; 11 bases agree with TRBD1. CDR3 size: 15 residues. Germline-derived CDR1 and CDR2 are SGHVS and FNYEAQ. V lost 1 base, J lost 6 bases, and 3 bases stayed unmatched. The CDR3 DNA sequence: TGTGCCAGCAGCTTAGAGGGACAGGGGGTGGATACGCAGTATTTT. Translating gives CASSLEGQGVDTQYF.

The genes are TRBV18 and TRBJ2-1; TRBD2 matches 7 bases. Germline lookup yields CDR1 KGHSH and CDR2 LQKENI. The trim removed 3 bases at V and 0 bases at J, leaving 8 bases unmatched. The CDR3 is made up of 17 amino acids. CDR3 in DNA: TGTGCCAGCTCACCCGCTATTGGCGGGAGCTCCTACAATGAGCAGTTCTTC. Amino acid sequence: CASSPAIGGSSYNEQFF.

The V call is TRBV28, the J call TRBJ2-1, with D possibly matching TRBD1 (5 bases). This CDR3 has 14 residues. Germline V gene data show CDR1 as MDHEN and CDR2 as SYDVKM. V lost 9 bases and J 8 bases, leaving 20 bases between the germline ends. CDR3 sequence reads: CASNRPLDRDEQFF. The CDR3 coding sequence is TGTGCCAGTAACAGGCCCTTAGATCGGGATGAGCAGTTCTTC.

CDR3 sequence: CASSWELAHEQFF. The DNA of the CDR3 is TGTGCCAGCAGCTGGGAGCTAGCACATGAGCAGTTCTTC. This chain joins TRBV7-3 and TRBJ2-1, with D possibly matching TRBD2 (5 bases). This CDR3 contains 13 residues. Trimming stripped 4 bases from V and 8 bases from J, with 12 bases between. The germline gives CDR1 SGHTA, CDR2 FQGTGA.

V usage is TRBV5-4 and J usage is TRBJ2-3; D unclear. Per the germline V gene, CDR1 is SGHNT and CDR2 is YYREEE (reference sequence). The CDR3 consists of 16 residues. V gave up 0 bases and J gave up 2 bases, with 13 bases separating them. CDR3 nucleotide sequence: TGTGCCAGCAGCTTGGTGGGCAGGCCAACCACAGATACGCAGTATTTT. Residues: CASSLVGRPTTDTQYF.

The CDR3 protein is CASSDNGGLGNTIYF. The CDR3 coding sequence is TGTGCCAGCAGCGATAACGGGGGACTAGGAAACACCATATATTTT. The V and J genes are TRBV9 and TRBJ1-3; D is perhaps TRBD1 (5 bases). This CDR3 is built from 15 residues. Germline values: CDR1 SGDLS, CDR2 YYNGEE. The ends were cut back, 3 bases at V and 4 bases at J, with 14 bases in the middle.

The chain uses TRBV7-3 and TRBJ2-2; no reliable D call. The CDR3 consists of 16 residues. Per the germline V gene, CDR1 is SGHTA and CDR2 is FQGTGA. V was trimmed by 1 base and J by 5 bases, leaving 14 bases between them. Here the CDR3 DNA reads TGTGCCAGCAGCTTAATTTTGGGCGAATCGACCGGGGAGCTGTTTTTT. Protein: CASSLILGESTGELFF.

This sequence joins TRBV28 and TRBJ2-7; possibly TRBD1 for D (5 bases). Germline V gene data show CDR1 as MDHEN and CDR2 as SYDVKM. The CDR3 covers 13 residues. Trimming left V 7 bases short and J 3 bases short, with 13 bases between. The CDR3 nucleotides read TGTGCCAGCACCGTCGACAGTTACTACGAGCAGTACTTC. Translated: CASTVDSYYEQYF.

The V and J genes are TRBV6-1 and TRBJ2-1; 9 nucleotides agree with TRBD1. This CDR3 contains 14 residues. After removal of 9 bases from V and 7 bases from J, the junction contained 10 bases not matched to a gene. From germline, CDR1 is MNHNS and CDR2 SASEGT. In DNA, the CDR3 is TGTGCCAGGACAGGGGGGGGCGGGGTTAATGAGCAGTTCTTC. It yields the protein CARTGGGGVNEQFF.

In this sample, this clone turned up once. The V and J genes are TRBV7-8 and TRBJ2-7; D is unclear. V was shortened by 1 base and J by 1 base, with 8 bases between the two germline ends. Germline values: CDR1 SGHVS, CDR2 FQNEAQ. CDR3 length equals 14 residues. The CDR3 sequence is CASSLEGGSYEQYF. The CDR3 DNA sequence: TGTGCCAGCAGCTTAGAAGGCGGATCCTACGAGCAGTACTTC.

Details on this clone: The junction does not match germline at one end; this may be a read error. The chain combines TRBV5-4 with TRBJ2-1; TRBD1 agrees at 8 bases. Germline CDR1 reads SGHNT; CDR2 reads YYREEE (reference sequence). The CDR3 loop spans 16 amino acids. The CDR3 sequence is CASTLRTGMFLNEQFF. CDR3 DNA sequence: TGTGCCAGCACCTTGAGGACAGGGATGTTCCTCAATGAGCAGTTCTTC.

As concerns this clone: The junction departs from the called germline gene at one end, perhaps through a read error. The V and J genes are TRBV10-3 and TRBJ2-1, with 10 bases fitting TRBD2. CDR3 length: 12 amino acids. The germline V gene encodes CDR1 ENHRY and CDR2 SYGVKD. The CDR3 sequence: CAISESTSGYLF. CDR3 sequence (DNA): TGTGCCATCAGTGAGTCGACTAGCGGGTATCTCTTC.

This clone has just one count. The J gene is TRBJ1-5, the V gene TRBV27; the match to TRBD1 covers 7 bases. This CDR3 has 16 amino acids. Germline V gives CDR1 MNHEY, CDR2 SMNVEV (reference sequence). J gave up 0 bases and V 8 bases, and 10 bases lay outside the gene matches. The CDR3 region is CASSEGQPYSNQPQHF. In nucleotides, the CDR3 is TGTGCCAGCTCAGAGGGACAGCCTTATAGCAATCAGCCCCAGCATTTT.

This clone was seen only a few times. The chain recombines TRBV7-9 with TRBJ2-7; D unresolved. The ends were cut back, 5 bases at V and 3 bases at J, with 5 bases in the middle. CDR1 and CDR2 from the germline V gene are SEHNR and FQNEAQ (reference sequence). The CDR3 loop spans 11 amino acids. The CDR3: CASSQFYEQYF. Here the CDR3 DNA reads TGTGCCAGCAGCCAATTCTACGAGCAGTACTTC.

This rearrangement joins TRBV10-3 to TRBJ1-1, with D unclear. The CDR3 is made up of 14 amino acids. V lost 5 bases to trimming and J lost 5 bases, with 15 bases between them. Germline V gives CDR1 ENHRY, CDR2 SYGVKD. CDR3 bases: TGTGCCATCAGTTATACAGCCGGTGATACTGAAGCTTTCTTT. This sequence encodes CAISYTAGDTEAFF.

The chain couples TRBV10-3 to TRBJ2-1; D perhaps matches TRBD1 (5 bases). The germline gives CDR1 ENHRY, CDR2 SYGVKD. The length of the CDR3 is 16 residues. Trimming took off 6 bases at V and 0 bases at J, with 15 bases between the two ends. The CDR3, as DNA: TGTGCCATCAGCTTGTCGACAGCAGGCTCCTACAATGAGCAGTTCTTC. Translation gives CAISLSTAGSYNEQFF.

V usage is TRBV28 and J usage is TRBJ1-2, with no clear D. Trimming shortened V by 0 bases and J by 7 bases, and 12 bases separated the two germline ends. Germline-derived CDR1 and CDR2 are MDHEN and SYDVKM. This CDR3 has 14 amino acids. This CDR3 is CASSLWAQPSGYTF. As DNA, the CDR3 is TGTGCCAGCAGTTTATGGGCCCAGCCTAGTGGCTACACCTTC.

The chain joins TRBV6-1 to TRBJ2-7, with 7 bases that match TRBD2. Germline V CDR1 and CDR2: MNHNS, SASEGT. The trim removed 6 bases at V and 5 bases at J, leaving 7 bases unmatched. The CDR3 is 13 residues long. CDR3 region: CASSLSGGNEQYF. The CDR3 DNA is TGTGCCAGCAGCCTGTCGGGGGGTAACGAGCAGTACTTC.

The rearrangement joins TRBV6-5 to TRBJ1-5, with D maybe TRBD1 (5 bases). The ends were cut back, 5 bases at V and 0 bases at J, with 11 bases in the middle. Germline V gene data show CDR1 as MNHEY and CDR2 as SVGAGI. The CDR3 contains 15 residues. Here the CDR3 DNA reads TGTGCCAGCAGTAATCAGGGTGGTAGCAATCAGCCCCAGCATTTT. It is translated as CASSNQGGSNQPQHF.

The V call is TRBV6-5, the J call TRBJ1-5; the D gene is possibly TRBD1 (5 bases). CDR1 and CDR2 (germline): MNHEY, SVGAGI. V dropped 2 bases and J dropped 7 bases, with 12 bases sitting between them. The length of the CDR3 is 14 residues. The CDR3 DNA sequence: TGTGCCAGCAGTTACAGCTCTAGGGGACAGCCCCAGCATTTT. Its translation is CASSYSSRGQPQHF.

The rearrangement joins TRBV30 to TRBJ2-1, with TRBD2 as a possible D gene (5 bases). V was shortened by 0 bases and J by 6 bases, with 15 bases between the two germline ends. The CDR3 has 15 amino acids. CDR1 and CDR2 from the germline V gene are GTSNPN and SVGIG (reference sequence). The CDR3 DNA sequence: TGTGCCTGGAGTGTGAGGACTGGCGGATTCAATGAGCAGTTCTTC. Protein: CAWSVRTGGFNEQFF.

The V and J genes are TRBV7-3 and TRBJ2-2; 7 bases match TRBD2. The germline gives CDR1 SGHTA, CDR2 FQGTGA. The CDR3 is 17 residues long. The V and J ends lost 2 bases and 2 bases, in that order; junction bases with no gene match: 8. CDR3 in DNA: TGTGCCAGCAGCTTACTCCGCCTAGCGGACAACACCGGGGAGCTGTTTTTT. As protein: CASSLLRLADNTGELFF.

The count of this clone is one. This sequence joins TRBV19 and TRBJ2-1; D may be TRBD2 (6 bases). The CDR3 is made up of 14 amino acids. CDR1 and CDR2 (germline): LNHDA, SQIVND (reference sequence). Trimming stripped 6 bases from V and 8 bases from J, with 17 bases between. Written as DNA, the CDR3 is TGTGCCAGTAGCTCGACCCGGGACTCCGATGAGCAGTTCTTC. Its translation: CASSSTRDSDEQFF.

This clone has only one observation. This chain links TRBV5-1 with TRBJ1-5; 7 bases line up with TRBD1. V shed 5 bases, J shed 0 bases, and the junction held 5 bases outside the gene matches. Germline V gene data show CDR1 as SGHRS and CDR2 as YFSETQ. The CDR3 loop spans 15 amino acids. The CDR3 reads CASSSGTDSNQPQHF. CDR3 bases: TGCGCCAGCAGTAGCGGGACAGATAGCAATCAGCCCCAGCATTTT.

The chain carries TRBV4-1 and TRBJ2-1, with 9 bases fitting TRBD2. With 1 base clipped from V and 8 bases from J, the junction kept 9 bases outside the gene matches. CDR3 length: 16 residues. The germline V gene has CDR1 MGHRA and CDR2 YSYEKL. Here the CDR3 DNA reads TGCGCCAGCAGCCAAGCGAGCGGGGGGCGTCTATATGAGCAGTTCTTC. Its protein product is CASSQASGGRLYEQFF.

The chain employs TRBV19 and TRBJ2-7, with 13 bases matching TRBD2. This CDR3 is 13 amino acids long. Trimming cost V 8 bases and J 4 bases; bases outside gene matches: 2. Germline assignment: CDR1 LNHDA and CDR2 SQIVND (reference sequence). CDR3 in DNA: TGTGCCAGTTCGGGACTAGCGGGATACGAGCAGTACTTC. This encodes CASSGLAGYEQYF.

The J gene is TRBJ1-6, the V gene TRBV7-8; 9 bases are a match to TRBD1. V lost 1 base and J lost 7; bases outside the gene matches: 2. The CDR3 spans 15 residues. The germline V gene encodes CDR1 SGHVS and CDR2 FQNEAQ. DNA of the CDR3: TGTGCCAGCAGCTTAGGGGGACAGGGCAATTCACCCCTCCACTTT. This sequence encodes CASSLGGQGNSPLHF.